This T cell receptor beta chain was retrieved from a study of OX40 agonist ivuxolimab in advanced cancers. Study outcomes and limitations: The CD4+ and CD8+ T cells in the blood had expanded clonally by week 6 at 0.1 to 3.0 mg/kg.

CDR3 length: 17 amino acids. Germline V lookup: CDR1 SNHLY, CDR2 FYNNEI. The trim removed 5 bases at V and 0 bases at J, leaving 8 bases unmatched. This clone was found a few times. Its antigen is currently unknown. Here immunoSEQ multiplex PCR was the method, and the copy in TCRdb shows in-frame clones only, minus some. The table lists about 71,000 clones, roughly 93% of them singletons. Sequences were derived from CD4+ or CD8+ T cells sorted from blood, sampled in a trial of the OX40 agonist ivuxolimab. The sequence was collected from an adult with an advanced solid tumor such as melanoma, head and neck, liver or kidney cancer. The rearrangement links TRBV2 to TRBJ2-4, with TRBD2 matching 9 bases. The CDR3 region is CASSPSSGELAKNIQYF. As DNA, the CDR3 is TGTGCCAGCAGTCCTTCTAGCGGGGAGTTAGCCAAAAACATTCAGTACTTC.